The 5 T cell receptor beta chains below were found in one sample sequenced in a study of blood T cell repertoires in COVID-19. Repertoires were generated with immunoSEQ multiplex PCR, while TCRdb's copy carries only in-frame clones and drops some. The sample has approximately 130,000 clones; just over 75% are singletons. Sequenced input: peripheral blood. These receptors all stem from a human donor in a cohort sampled during active COVID-19.

This chain connects TRBV2 to TRBJ2-7, with 7 bases aligning to TRBD1. Germline lookup yields CDR1 SNHLY and CDR2 FYNNEI. This CDR3 has 15 residues. V shed 1 base and J 4 bases; nucleotides not matched to a gene: 7. This CDR3 is CASSEEGGRSYEQYF. Written as DNA, the CDR3 is TGTGCCAGCAGTGAAGAAGGGGGCAGATCTTACGAGCAGTACTTC.

The J gene is TRBJ2-3, the V gene TRBV5-8, with D unresolved. Germline-derived CDR1 and CDR2 are SGHTS and YDEGEE. This CDR3 is 11 amino acids long. Trimming removed 5 bases from V and 7 bases from J, with 8 bases in between. This CDR3 reads CASSTLNTQYF. For the CDR3, the DNA is TGTGCCAGCAGTACTTTAAATACGCAGTATTTT. The complete variable domain, with remaining parts taken from reference TRBV5-8 and TRBJ2-3, reads EAGVTQSPTHLIKTRGQQATLRCSPISGHTSVYWYQQALGLGLQFLLWYDEGEERNRGNFPPRFSGRQFPNYSSELNVNALELEDSALYLCASSTLNTQYFGPGTRLTVL.

This sequence joins TRBV6-5 and TRBJ2-6; D gene unclear. Deletions cut 3 bases from V and 0 bases from J, with 9 bases between. This CDR3 region has 16 residues. Germline loops: CDR1 MNHEY, CDR2 SVGAGI. The CDR3 nucleotides are TGTGCCAGCAGTTATCGTCAGGACTCTGGGGCCAACGTCCTGACTTTC. The encoded protein is CASSYRQDSGANVLTF.

The rearrangement uses TRBV5-1 and TRBJ1-4; TRBD1 is a possible D gene (5 bases). This CDR3 comprises 15 residues. Trimming stripped 0 bases from V and 7 bases from J, with 13 bases between. Germline V gives CDR1 SGHRS, CDR2 YFSETQ. This chain's CDR3 is CASSLDDSSFEKLFF. DNA of the CDR3: TGCGCCAGCAGCTTGGATGACAGTTCGTTTGAAAAACTGTTTTTT.

The chain couples TRBV29-1 to TRBJ2-7, with 9 positions matching TRBD2. J lost 4 bases, V lost 5 bases, and 6 bases had no gene match. The CDR3 is made up of 13 amino acids. Germline V gene sequence: CDR1 SQVTM, CDR2 ANQGSEA. CDR3 residues: CSVLLAGAYEQYF. The CDR3 DNA reads TGCAGCGTTTTACTAGCGGGTGCGTACGAGCAGTACTTC.